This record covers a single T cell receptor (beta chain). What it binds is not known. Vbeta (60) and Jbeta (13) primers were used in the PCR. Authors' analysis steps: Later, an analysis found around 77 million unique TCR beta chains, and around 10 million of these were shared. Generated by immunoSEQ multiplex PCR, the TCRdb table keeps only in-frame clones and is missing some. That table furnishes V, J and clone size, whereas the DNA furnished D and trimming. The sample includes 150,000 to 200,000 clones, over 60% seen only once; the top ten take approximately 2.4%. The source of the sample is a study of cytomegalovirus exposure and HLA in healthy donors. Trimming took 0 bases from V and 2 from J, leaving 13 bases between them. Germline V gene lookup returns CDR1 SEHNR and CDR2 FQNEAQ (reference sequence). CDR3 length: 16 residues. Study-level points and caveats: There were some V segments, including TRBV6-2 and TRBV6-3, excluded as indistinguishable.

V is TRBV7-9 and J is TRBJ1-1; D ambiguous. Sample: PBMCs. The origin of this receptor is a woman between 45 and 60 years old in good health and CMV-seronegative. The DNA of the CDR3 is TGTGCCAGCAGCTTAGCCATCACCCTAGTCAACACTGAAGCTTTCTTT. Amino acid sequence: CASSLAITLVNTEAFF.